This TCR beta chain derives from a study of blood T cells in healthy people across ages. The CDR3 loop spans 16 amino acids. Germline trimming cut 3 bases from V and 0 bases from J; bases unmatched to any gene: 4. Germline V CDR1 and CDR2: SQVTM, ANQGSEA. To note about this clonotype: Its antigen is not known.

Broader study findings: Both higher diversity and more naive CD4+ cells marked long-lived donors when set against aged donors. TCR beta diversity per million T cells fell roughly linearly with age.

The use of a sample-barcoded 5' primer and a J-beta primer mix characterized a second PCR of about 7 to 12 cycles. Tags on each cDNA molecule came from a template-switch adaptor with 12 random nucleotides. TCRdb processed the 5' RACE reads anew with MiXCR; each CDR3 protein has one entry. The table includes some 880,000 distinct CDR3 sequences, 35% to 40% detected once. The rearrangement uses TRBV29-1 and TRBJ1-4; 10 nucleotides align to TRBD1. The receptor was isolated from a young man in good health. What was sequenced was blood. The chain's CDR3 is CSVDTGQGTTNEKLFF. In nucleotides, the CDR3 is TGCAGCGTTGATACGGGACAGGGGACAACTAATGAAAAACTGTTTTTT.